This T cell receptor (beta chain) appears in the sequencing data of a study of T cell repertoires in cytomegalovirus infection. Overall study context: TCR beta signatures that were public indicated CMV infection and matching HLA type.

Losses at the gene ends were 3 bases for V and 4 bases for J; bases not matched to a gene: 2. The CDR3 length is 15 residues. Germline CDR1 reads MGHRA; CDR2 reads YSYEKL. A single record per CDR3 protein comes from TCRdb applying MiXCR to the reads. Here the sample spans fewer than 700,000 distinct CDR3 sequences, 20% to 30% being singletons. The sequencing input was CD8+ T cells from PBMCs. The chain carries TRBV4-1 and TRBJ2-3; 12 nucleotides align to TRBD2. The receptor's source is a human donor in good health (CMV status not recorded). Some clones in this sample may be carry-over from other donors' samples. CDR3 sequence reads: CASSHGLAGPDTQYF. For the CDR3, the DNA is TGCGCCAGCAGCCACGGACTAGCGGGACCAGATACGCAGTATTTT.